A single T cell receptor beta chain is shown here with its context. No antigen is known for it. The data belong to a study of OX40 agonist ivuxolimab in advanced cancers. Study-wide findings and caveats: Expanded peripheral T cell antigen specificity was not determined.

Autoimmune disease history or systemic immunosuppression meant exclusion. The repertoire was sequenced with immunoSEQ multiplex PCR; TCRdb's copy has only in-frame clones and lacks some. The sample records 80,000 or so clones, 85% to 90% being singletons. The receptor's source is an adult with an advanced solid tumor such as melanoma, head and neck, liver or kidney cancer. The sequencing used CD4+ or CD8+ T cells sorted from blood, collected in a trial of the OX40 agonist ivuxolimab.

The CDR3, as DNA: TGTGCCAGTAGTGCGGGACAGGGGGTTCAAGAGACCCAGTACTTC. Translated: CASSAGQGVQETQYF. The chain couples TRBV19 to TRBJ2-5; 11 bases match TRBD1. The CDR3 runs 15 residues. CDR1 is LNHDA and CDR2 is SQIVND in the germline V gene (reference sequence). Trimming took 5 bases from V and 2 from J; bases not matched to a gene: 4.